These T cell receptor beta chains were read from a single sample in a study of blood T cell repertoires in COVID-19. Assay: immunoSEQ multiplex PCR; the TCRdb copy retains only in-frame clones and omits some. The data hold 90,000 to 130,000 clones, with nearly 80% observed a single time. Sequencing was performed on peripheral blood. The receptors shown here come from a woman of 80 years or more with active or convalescent COVID-19. Both conserved end residues are part of each CDR3. The D gene is left open where the match is weak. The size field is filled for only some rows; it gives once, few, many or a size class.

D gene: NA; V gene: TRBV19; J gene: TRBJ2-1; clone size: NA; CDR3 protein: CASSIAGAGNEQFF; CDR3 DNA: TGTGCCAGTAGTATAGCGGGAGCTGGGAATGAGCAGTTCTTC
D gene: NA; V gene: TRBV7-2; J gene: TRBJ1-2; clone size: NA; CDR3 protein: CASSLMGRSYGYTF; CDR3 DNA: TGTGCCAGCAGCCTTATGGGGAGGAGCTATGGCTACACCTTC
D gene: NA; V gene: TRBV30; J gene: TRBJ1-1; clone size: NA; CDR3 protein: CAWSVVQGQRDTEAFF; CDR3 DNA: TGTGCCTGGAGTGTAGTTCAAGGGCAGAGGGACACTGAAGCTTTCTTT
D gene: TRBD2; V gene: TRBV5-1; J gene: TRBJ2-2; clone size: NA; CDR3 protein: CASSSGSNTGELFF; CDR3 DNA: TGCGCCAGCAGTAGCGGGTCGAACACCGGGGAGCTGTTTTTT
D gene: TRBD1; V gene: TRBV9; J gene: TRBJ1-4; clone size: NA; CDR3 protein: CASSQDRGSNEKLFF; CDR3 DNA: TGTGCCAGCAGCCAAGACAGGGGGTCTAATGAAAAACTGTTTTTT
D gene: NA; V gene: TRBV9; J gene: TRBJ2-3; clone size: NA; CDR3 protein: CASSAVGGTDTQYF; CDR3 DNA: TGTGCCAGCAGCGCGGTAGGGGGCACAGATACGCAGTATTTT
D gene: TRBD2; V gene: TRBV9; J gene: TRBJ2-7; clone size: NA; CDR3 protein: CASSVGLAGGSTSSSYEQYF; CDR3 DNA: TGTGCCAGCAGCGTAGGACTAGCGGGAGGGAGTACGTCTAGCTCCTACGAGCAGTACTTC
D gene: NA; V gene: TRBV2; J gene: TRBJ2-4; clone size: NA; CDR3 protein: CASNDPRVAKNIQYF; CDR3 DNA: TGTGCCAGCAATGATCCCAGGGTCGCCAAAAACATTCAGTACTTC
D gene: TRBD1; V gene: TRBV7-3; J gene: TRBJ2-5; clone size: NA; CDR3 protein: CASSSTGQKETQYF; CDR3 DNA: TGTGCCAGCAGCTCTACGGGACAGAAAGAGACCCAGTACTTC
D gene: NA; V gene: TRBV30; J gene: TRBJ2-7; clone size: NA; CDR3 protein: CAWSSSLVGRVQYF; CDR3 DNA: TGTGCCTGGAGTAGCAGTTTGGTAGGCCGGGTGCAGTACTTC
D gene: NA; V gene: TRBV10-3; J gene: TRBJ2-5; clone size: NA; CDR3 protein: CAISEPAGETQYF; CDR3 DNA: TGTGCCATCAGTGAACCGGCAGGAGAGACCCAGTACTTC
D gene: NA; V gene: TRBV4-1; J gene: TRBJ1-1; clone size: NA; CDR3 protein: CASSLLSGYTEAFF; CDR3 DNA: TGCGCCAGCAGCCTCCTAAGCGGATACACTGAAGCTTTCTTT
D gene: TRBD1; V gene: TRBV6-5; J gene: TRBJ2-7; clone size: many; CDR3 protein: CASSYGRQGAYEQYF; CDR3 DNA: TGTGCCAGCAGTTACGGGCGACAGGGGGCCTACGAGCAGTACTTC
D gene: TRBD2; V gene: TRBV28; J gene: TRBJ2-7; clone size: few; CDR3 protein: CASSLWTLRTSGSLYEQYF; CDR3 DNA: TGTGCCAGCAGTTTATGGACGTTAAGGACTAGCGGGAGTTTGTACGAGCAGTACTTC
D gene: NA; V gene: TRBV7-8; J gene: TRBJ2-5; clone size: NA; CDR3 protein: CASSPHGGAGQETQYF; CDR3 DNA: TGTGCCAGCAGCCCGCATGGGGGGGCGGGTCAAGAGACCCAGTACTTC
D gene: NA; V gene: TRBV30; J gene: TRBJ2-5; clone size: NA; CDR3 protein: CACQLTRAQETQYF; CDR3 DNA: TGTGCCTGCCAACTGACACGAGCTCAAGAGACCCAGTACTTC